These T cell receptor beta chains were read from a single sample in a study of Graves' ophthalmopathy and Graves' hyperthyroidism. TCRdb passed the multiplex PCR reads through MiXCR, listing each CDR3 protein once. The sample lists 620,000 or so distinct CDR3 sequences; about 24% were seen once. Specimen: peripheral blood. The receptors derive from a woman aged 18-29 years with stable Graves' hyperthyroidism. Some clones in this sample may be carry-over from other donors' samples. Each CDR3 is given with its conserved first and last residue. D genes are given only for firm matches. Size values are once, few and many counts, or a class for expanded clones, and some rows have none.

TRBJ2-4,.,.,TRBV28,TGTGCCAGCAGTGCGCCTCAGGAAAACATTAAGTACTTC,CASSAPQENIKYF
TRBJ2-7,TRBD1,.,TRBV6-1,TGTGCCAGCAGTACCAACAGGGGTATTGGCGAGCAGTACTTC,CASSTNRGIGEQYF
TRBJ2-7,TRBD2,.,TRBV6-1,TGTGCCGGCAGCGGGACTAGGGGTGAGACCCACTACTTC,CAGSGTRGETHYF
TRBJ1-5,.,.,TRBV6-1,TGTGCCAGCAGACCCCCCGACAGGCAGCCCCAGCATTTT,CASRPPDRQPQHF
TRBJ2-2,TRBD2,.,TRBV7-9,TGTGCCAGCGGATTTCCGGGAGGCGGGGAGCTGTTTTTT,CASGFPGGGELFF
TRBJ1-1,.,many,TRBV20-1,TGCAGTGCTAGAAGTCAGGAGGCTTTTGGCACTGAAGCTTTCTTT,CSARSQEAFGTEAFF
TRBJ2-7,TRBD1,few,TRBV28,TGTGCCAGCAGACAACAGGGGGCAGAGAGCTACGAGCAGTACTTC,CASRQQGAESYEQYF
TRBJ2-7,.,many,TRBV7-9,TGTGCCAGCAGCTTAAACTTAGGTGGGAGGTTACCTTCCTACGAGCAGTACTTC,CASSLNLGGRLPSYEQYF
TRBJ2-6,.,.,TRBV6-2/TRBV6-3,TGTGCCAGCAATTGGTCCGGGGCGCGGATCTCTGGGGCCAACGTCCTGACTTTC,CASNWSGARISGANVLTF
TRBJ2-5,TRBD2,.,TRBV7-9,TGTGCCAGCAGCTTTAGCGGGAGACCTGAAGAGACCCAGTACTTC,CASSFSGRPEETQYF
TRBJ2-2,.,.,TRBV7-3,TGTGCCAGCAGCCTTTATGCTACAGCGAACACCGGGGAGCTGTTTTTT,CASSLYATANTGELFF
TRBJ1-1,.,once,TRBV6-1,TGTGCCAGCAGTCCCCTTAGCGTCGGGGGGCGAACTGAAGCTTTCTTT,CASSPLSVGGRTEAFF
TRBJ2-5,.,few,TRBV7-9,TGTGCCAGCAGCCCAAGGGCCACCCAAGAGACCCAGTACTTC,CASSPRATQETQYF
TRBJ2-7,TRBD1,.,TRBV15,TGTGCCACCAGCAGAGTCAGACTCCGGGACAGAACGTACGAGCAGTACTTC,CATSRVRLRDRTYEQYF
TRBJ2-2,TRBD1,.,TRBV28,TGTGCCAGCAGTCCGTCGGGACAGGGAAACACCGGGGAGCTGTTTTTT,CASSPSGQGNTGELFF
TRBJ2-7,.,.,TRBV6-2/TRBV6-3,TGTGCCAGCAGTTTACTCGGGACCTACGAGCAGTACTTC,CASSLLGTYEQYF
TRBJ2-5,TRBD1,many,TRBV28,TGTGCCAGCAGTTTATTGGGACAGGGGAGTGAGACCCAGTACTTC,CASSLLGQGSETQYF
TRBJ2-7,.,.,TRBV29-1,TGCAGCGTTGTCGTGCAGTCCTACGAGCAGTACTTC,CSVVVQSYEQYF
TRBJ2-5,TRBD1,.,TRBV6-1,TGTGCCAGCAGTGTAGGACAGGGGCAAGAGACCCAGTACTTC,CASSVGQGQETQYF
TRBJ2-5,.,few,TRBV6-1,TGTGCCAGCGGTGGCGTGAGGGGAGAGACCCAGTACTTC,CASGGVRGETQYF
TRBJ1-1,.,.,TRBV12-3/TRBV12-4,TGTGCCAGCAGTTTGTACTCCGGAGCTTTCTTT,CASSLYSGAFF
TRBJ2-5,TRBD2,few,TRBV4-1,TGCGCCAGCAGCCAAGCGCCGGGACTAGCGGGGGAGTACCAAGAGACCCAGTACTTC,CASSQAPGLAGEYQETQYF
TRBJ1-2,.,many,TRBV2,TGTGCCAGCTTTGGGGAGGACTATGGCTACACCTTC,CASFGEDYGYTF
TRBJ1-1,TRBD1,.,TRBV20-1,TGCAGTGCGGGGGGACAGAAATTCTTCTTGTACACTGATGCTTTCTTT,CSAGGQKFFLYTDAFF
TRBJ1-2,.,.,TRBV28,TGTGCCAGCGGGTTAAGGGCGATAGGCTACACCTTC,CASGLRAIGYTF
TRBJ1-2,.,.,TRBV30,TGTGCCTGGAGACTACAGGGCGTCTATGGCTACACCTTC,CAWRLQGVYGYTF
TRBJ2-7,.,many,TRBV20-1,TGCAGTGCCATATCCGGGGGCCAATACGAGCAGTACTTC,CSAISGGQYEQYF
TRBJ1-1,.,.,TRBV2,TGTGCCAGCAGGGTTAACAGGGAAGAAGCTTTCTTT,CASRVNREEAFF
TRBJ1-1,.,many,TRBV9,TGTGCCAGCAGCGTAAGTAATGCCCCGCGGGGCACTGAAGCTTTCTTT,CASSVSNAPRGTEAFF
TRBJ2-7,.,many,TRBV5-1,TGCGCCAGCGCAGCTGTAGGGCAGAGCTCCTACGAGCAGTACTTC,CASAAVGQSSYEQYF
TRBJ2-7,.,.,TRBV7-2,TGTGCCAGCAGCTTGGGACCATCAGGCTACGAGCAGTACTTC,CASSLGPSGYEQYF
TRBJ2-5,.,few,TRBV24-1,TGTGCCACCAGTGATCCCGTGACGCACCAAGAGACCCAGTACTTC,CATSDPVTHQETQYF
TRBJ1-1,.,.,TRBV28,TGTGCCAGCAGTTCGGATCTGGGGAGGAGCACTGAAGCTTTCTTT,CASSSDLGRSTEAFF
TRBJ1-3,.,.,TRBV28,TGTGCCAGCACCTTGCCGTCTGGAAACACCATATATTTT,CASTLPSGNTIYF
TRBJ1-2,TRBD1,.,TRBV6-1,TGTGCCAGCAGTGAGGCCAGGGGGACCGGCTACACCTTC,CASSEARGTGYTF